What follows are 5 T cell receptor beta chains derived from one specimen sequenced in a study of T cells after somatic rescue of genetic block (dated by TCRdb to 2018 to 2020). Library preparation used the immunoSEQ multiplex PCR assay. This immuneACCESS table, as held by TCRdb, lists in-frame sequences with V and J called but not all clones. Of the missing ones, under half trace to an unresolved V gene in checked studies; the others have no known cause. Counted in this sample were roughly 58,000 clones; 90% to 97% of them appeared once. The leading ten clones occupy roughly 0.077% of the sample. Sequenced material: peripheral blood mononuclear cells (PBMCs). The receptors shown here come from a child less than two years old.

This chain joins TRBV28 and TRBJ2-3; no clear D gene. Trimming shortened V by 3 bases and J by 3 bases, and 7 bases separated the two germline ends. CDR1 and CDR2 (germline): MDHEN, SYDVKM. This CDR3 is built from 13 residues. CDR3 sequence: CASSLVPTDTQYF. The DNA for the CDR3 is TGTGCCAGCAGTTTGGTCCCTACAGATACGCAGTATTTT.

V is TRBV5-4 and J is TRBJ2-5, with 7 bases identical to TRBD2. The CDR3 extends over 16 amino acids. With V trimmed by 0 bases and J by 0 bases, 5 bases remained unmatched. The V gene's germline CDR1 is SGHNT and CDR2 YYREEE (reference sequence). CDR3 sequence reads: CASSLGQGGYQETQYF. The DNA of the CDR3 is TGTGCCAGCAGCTTGGGGCAGGGAGGGTACCAAGAGACCCAGTACTTC.

The J gene is TRBJ2-7, the V gene TRBV5-4; TRBD1 agrees at 7 bases. The germline V gene encodes CDR1 SGHNT and CDR2 YYREEE (reference sequence). The CDR3 covers 13 residues. V dropped 1 base and J dropped 3; count of bases not matched to a gene: 1. CDR3 DNA sequence: TGTGCCAGCAGCTTGCCAGGGGGCTACGAGCAGTACTTC. Protein sequence: CASSLPGGYEQYF. Using reference TRBV5-4 and TRBJ2-7 for the parts outside the CDR3, the full variable domain is ETGVTQSPTHLIKTRGQQVTLRCSSQSGHNTVSWYQQALGQGPQFIFQYYREEENGRGNFPPRFSGLQFPNYSSELNVNALELDDSALYLCASSLPGGYEQYFGPGTRLTVT.

V gene TRBV9 combines with J gene TRBJ2-1, with 14 bases fitting TRBD2. The V segment lost 4 bases and the J segment 2 bases; nucleotides outside the gene matches: 5. The CDR3 consists of 17 residues. Germline V gene lookup returns CDR1 SGDLS and CDR2 YYNGEE. The CDR3 is CASSTTSGRAPYNEQFF. The CDR3 nucleotides read TGTGCCAGCAGCACGACTAGCGGGAGGGCCCCCTACAATGAGCAGTTCTTC.

A remark on this clone: The same CDR3 arises from other DNA sequences in this sample as well. The chain employs TRBV7-3 and TRBJ2-3; perhaps TRBD2 as D (6 bases). Per the germline V gene, CDR1 is SGHTA and CDR2 is FQGTGA. V was pared by 0 bases and J by 0 bases, with 7 bases between. The CDR3 sequence is 15 residues long. The CDR3: CASSLTSGSTDTQYF. The CDR3 nucleotides are TGTGCCAGCAGCTTAACTAGCGGTAGCACAGATACGCAGTATTTT.